The next 28 T cell receptor beta chains were all read from a single sample in a study of blood T cells in healthy people across ages. Through a sample-barcoded 5' primer and a J-beta primer mix, a second PCR was run for roughly 6 to 11 cycles. TCRdb reprocessed the 5' RACE reads with MiXCR, giving one entry per CDR3 protein. The table has about 670,000 distinct CDR3 sequences, 52% seen once. The sample was blood. The origin of the receptors is a woman aged 80 or older in good health.

Many counts were recorded for this clonotype. The CDR3 loop reads CASSPAGLTDTQYF. The CDR3 DNA is TGTGCCAGCAGTCCAGCGGGACTCACAGATACGCAGTATTTT. The rearrangement links TRBV6-6 to TRBJ2-3, with 7 positions matching TRBD2. The J segment lost 2 bases and the V segment lost 5 bases, leaving 4 bases of the junction unmatched. CDR3 length: 14 residues. Germline CDR1 and CDR2: MNHNY and SVGAGI (reference sequence).

Many counts were recorded for this clonotype. The rearrangement links TRBV10-3 to TRBJ1-2; D uncertain. Germline loops: CDR1 ENHRY, CDR2 SYGVKD. The CDR3 length is 10 residues. Trimming removed 6 bases at V and 8 bases at J, with 7 bases between. CDR3 residues: CAIRGGGYTF. As DNA, the CDR3 is TGTGCCATCAGGGGAGGAGGCTACACCTTC.

V is TRBV6-1 and J is TRBJ2-7, with 12 bases identical to TRBD1. CDR3 length equals 17 residues. Germline values: CDR1 MNHNS, CDR2 SASEGT. With V trimmed by 5 bases and J by 3 bases, 11 bases remained unmatched. This chain's CDR3 is CASSPGTGGVGDYEQYF. The CDR3 coding sequence is TGTGCCAGCAGTCCCGGGACAGGGGGCGTAGGAGACTACGAGCAGTACTTC.

The V and J genes are TRBV30 and TRBJ1-1, with 8 bases aligning to TRBD1. The CDR3 totals 16 residues. V gave up 0 bases and J gave up 1 base; unmatched junction bases: 7. CDR1 GTSNPN and CDR2 SVGIG come from the germline V gene (reference sequence). This chain's CDR3 is CAWSVFGTGGNTEAFF. Written as DNA, the CDR3 is TGTGCCTGGAGTGTCTTCGGTACAGGGGGGAACACTGAAGCTTTCTTT. The entire variable domain, with the rest obtained from reference TRBV30 and TRBJ1-1, is as follows: SQTIHQWPATLVQPVGSPLSLECTVEGTSNPNLYWYRQAAGRGLQLLFYSVGIGQISSEVPQNLSASRPQDRQFILSSKKLLLSDSGFYLCAWSVFGTGGNTEAFFGQGTRLTVV.

V gene TRBV10-3 combines with J gene TRBJ1-2; 8 bases line up with TRBD1. CDR1 is ENHRY and CDR2 is SYGVKD in the germline V gene. With 6 bases clipped from V and 5 bases from J, the junction kept 8 bases outside the gene matches. This CDR3 has 14 amino acids. CDR3 nucleotides: TGTGCCATCAGCCTAGAGGACAGGGAGTATGGCTACACCTTC. Its translation is CAISLEDREYGYTF.

Comments on this clonotype: The junction does not match germline at one end; this may be a read error. V is TRBV20-1 and J is TRBJ1-2; no definite D call. The germline gives CDR1 DFQATT, CDR2 SNEGSKA (reference sequence). The CDR3 has 14 amino acids. CDR3 loop: CGARGFPINYGYTF. For the CDR3, the DNA is TGCGGTGCTAGAGGGTTTCCTATTAACTATGGCTACACCTTC.

The chain combines TRBV7-9 with TRBJ1-5, with a tentative D call TRBD1 (5 bases). This CDR3 has 15 amino acids. Germline lookup yields CDR1 SEHNR and CDR2 FQNEAQ (reference sequence). V was trimmed by 10 bases and J by 5 bases, leaving 21 bases between them. The CDR3 loop is CATGEVGRADQPQHF. The CDR3, as DNA: TGTGCCACGGGAGAGGTGGGCAGGGCTGATCAGCCCCAGCATTTT.

The V and J genes are TRBV18 and TRBJ1-1, with no clear D. Trimming stripped 2 bases from V and 2 bases from J, with 6 bases between. CDR3 length equals 13 residues. Germline CDR1 reads KGHSH; CDR2 reads LQKENI. The CDR3, as DNA: TGTGCCAGCTCACCAGGGATCAACACTGAAGCTTTCTTT. Amino acids: CASSPGINTEAFF.

On this clonotype: This may be a read error, as it is one base from a much larger clone. The chain carries TRBV20-1 and TRBJ2-4, with D perhaps TRBD1 (5 bases). The CDR3 has 13 residues. Germline CDR1 DFQATT, CDR2 SNEGSKA (reference sequence). Trimming left V 4 bases short and J 3 bases short, with 10 bases between. In DNA, the CDR3 is TGCAGTGCTAATCGCAGGGTCAAAAACATTCAGTACTTC. It is translated as CSANRRVKNIQYF.

This clonotype was seen ten or more times. The chain recombines TRBV29-1 with TRBJ2-1; D possibly uses TRBD1 or TRBD2 (5 bases each). This CDR3 contains 12 residues. With 7 bases removed from V and 4 bases from J, the gap between germline ends came to 11 bases. Germline loops: CDR1 SQVTM, CDR2 ANQGSEA. CDR3 residues: CSAGEGYNEQFF. CDR3 in DNA: TGCAGCGCCGGAGAGGGGTACAATGAGCAGTTCTTC.

This clonotype was recorded a few times. The rearrangement links TRBV7-2 to TRBJ2-7; D gene unclear. This CDR3 region has 13 residues. In germline, CDR1 is SGHTA, CDR2 FQGNSA. Trimming shortened V by 5 bases and J by 5 bases, and 13 bases separated the two germline ends. DNA for the CDR3: TGTGCCAGCAGCGTGTCCTTAAGGGACGAGCAGTACTTC. Protein: CASSVSLRDEQYF.

The table lists this clonotype with many counts. The chain uses TRBV6-6 and TRBJ2-5, with a possible D match to TRBD1 (5 bases). The CDR3 length is 16 residues. Germline CDR1 and CDR2: MNHNY and SVGAGI (reference sequence). Trimming pared 4 bases from V and 5 bases from J, leaving 20 bases between. The CDR3 is CASSSYQGSPRETQYF. For the CDR3, the DNA is TGTGCCAGCAGTTCCTATCAGGGATCCCCGCGGGAGACCCAGTACTTC.

This clonotype was seen many times. The V call is TRBV6-5, the J call TRBJ2-6; D remains unclear. V lost 10 bases and J lost 0, with 7 bases in between. Germline V gene lookup returns CDR1 MNHEY and CDR2 SVGAGI. CDR3 length: 13 residues. This CDR3 is CATRLSGANVLTF. In DNA form, the CDR3 reads TGTGCCACACGACTCTCTGGGGCCAACGTCCTGACTTTC.

The chain recombines TRBV7-2 with TRBJ2-7; D might be TRBD2 (5 bases). The CDR3 is made up of 13 amino acids. V lost 5 bases and J 6 bases, leaving 14 bases between the germline ends. Germline CDR1 reads SGHTA; CDR2 reads FQGNSA. Here the CDR3 DNA reads TGTGCCAGCAGCGGAGGCGGCAGACCCGAGCAGTACTTC. Residues: CASSGGGRPEQYF. The entire variable domain, with the rest obtained from reference TRBV7-2 and TRBJ2-7, is as follows: GAGVSQSPSNKVTEKGKDVELRCDPISGHTALYWYRQSLGQGLEFLIYFQGNSAPDKSGLPSDRFSAERTGGSVSTLTIQRTQQEDSAVYLCASSGGGRPEQYFGPGTRLTVT.

The chain is built from TRBV27 and TRBJ2-1, with TRBD2 matching over 7 bases. The CDR3 has 16 residues. Germline loops: CDR1 MNHEY, CDR2 SMNVEV (reference sequence). Losses at the gene ends were 6 bases for V and 7 bases for J; bases not matched to a gene: 15. The CDR3 DNA follows: TGTGCCAGCAGATCCGGGGCGGGAGTTCTGGGGAATGAGCAGTTCTTC. This sequence encodes CASRSGAGVLGNEQFF.

This clonotype has a handful of counts. This chain connects TRBV3-1 to TRBJ2-6, with D uncertain. V was cut by 0 bases and J by 1 base, with 16 bases left in between. Germline lookup yields CDR1 LGHDT and CDR2 YNNKEL (reference sequence). The CDR3 consists of 19 residues. The CDR3 DNA is TGTGCCAGCAGCCAAGATCAGTTGAGTAGGGCTTCTGGGGCCAACGTCCTGACTTTC. Encoded protein: CASSQDQLSRASGANVLTF.

The V gene is TRBV10-3, the J gene TRBJ2-2, with D hard to call. Germline CDR1 ENHRY, CDR2 SYGVKD. Trimming took 8 bases from V and 5 from J, leaving 9 bases between them. This CDR3 has 12 amino acids. As DNA, the CDR3 is TGTGCCATCCCCAGGCCTACCGGGGAGCTGTTTTTT. Translated, it gives CAIPRPTGELFF.

The rearrangement uses TRBV6-2 or TRBV6-3 and TRBJ2-5, with 7 bases matching TRBD1. V lost 8 bases to trimming and J lost 1 base; unmatched junction nucleotides: 10. The CDR3 consists of 15 residues. CDR1 is MNHEY and CDR2 is SVGEGT in the germline V gene. The CDR3 protein is CASYPVPGGQETQYF. In nucleotides, the CDR3 is TGTGCCAGCTATCCGGTCCCAGGGGGCCAAGAGACCCAGTACTTC.

The V and J genes are TRBV4-1 and TRBJ2-1; TRBD1 agrees at 9 bases. The CDR3 contains 17 residues. The germline V gene has CDR1 MGHRA and CDR2 YSYEKL. Trimming took 2 bases from V and 7 from J; bases not matched to a gene: 12. CDR3 protein: CASSQPYRGQGRNEQFF. The CDR3 bases are TGCGCCAGCAGCCAACCTTACAGGGGACAGGGTCGGAATGAGCAGTTCTTC.

The chain links TRBV7-3 to TRBJ2-4, with 13 bases fitting TRBD2. The junction had 10 bases not matched to a gene; V was cut back by 4 bases and J by 13 bases. The CDR3 is made up of 15 amino acids. Germline V gene data show CDR1 as SGHTA and CDR2 as FQGTGA. CDR3 DNA: TGTGCCAGCAGCTCAAGGACTAGCGGGAGTTCTGAGCAGTACTTC. This codes for CASSSRTSGSSEQYF.

Many counts were recorded for this clonotype. The rearrangement uses TRBV20-1 and TRBJ2-3; D gene uncertain. This CDR3 is 13 amino acids long. Germline V gene lookup returns CDR1 DFQATT and CDR2 SNEGSKA (reference sequence). V lost 0 bases, J lost 1 base, and 5 bases lay in between. Written as DNA, the CDR3 is TGCAGTGCTAGAGATCCCGGCACAGATACGCAGTATTTT. Amino acid sequence: CSARDPGTDTQYF.

This clonotype was seen a few times. This rearrangement joins TRBV9 to TRBJ2-2; TRBD1 might be the D (6 bases). V was pared by 2 bases and J by 0 bases, with 8 bases between. CDR1 SGDLS and CDR2 YYNGEE come from the germline V gene. CDR3 size: 15 residues. In DNA, the CDR3 is TGTGCCAGCAGCGTCGGGACAACGAACACCGGGGAGCTGTTTTTT. Its translation is CASSVGTTNTGELFF.

The sample holds many counts of this clonotype. This sequence joins TRBV30 and TRBJ2-1; tentative D call: TRBD1 (6 bases). The CDR3 is made up of 13 amino acids. V was shortened by 1 base and J by 7 bases, with 11 bases between the two germline ends. Germline CDR1 is GTSNPN and CDR2 is SVGIG (reference sequence). The CDR3 region is CAWSEEGGNEQFF. CDR3 DNA sequence: TGTGCCTGGAGTGAGGAAGGGGGAAATGAGCAGTTCTTC.

This clonotype appeared a few times. The chain couples TRBV21-1 to TRBJ2-7; TRBD2, as called in the table, went unchecked against the DNA. TRBV21-1 is termed a pseudogene. The CDR3 length is 17 residues. CDR3 residues: CASSSSVGLAGDYEQYF. The CDR3 nucleotides read TGTGCCAGCAGCTCCTCGGTCGGCCTAGCGGGGGACTACGAGCAGTACTTC.

This clonotype was observed many times. The chain carries TRBV7-3 and TRBJ2-1; D perhaps matches TRBD2 (6 bases). Per germline, CDR1 SGHTA and CDR2 FQGTGA. Trimming shortened V by 2 bases and J by 10 bases, and 18 bases separated the two germline ends. CDR3 length equals 15 residues. CDR3 loop: CASSLQFGTSYEQFF. For the CDR3, the DNA is TGTGCCAGCAGCTTACAATTTGGCACTAGCTACGAGCAGTTCTTC.

The V call is TRBV7-2, the J call TRBJ1-2, with 8 positions matching TRBD1. This CDR3 comprises 14 residues. V shed 7 bases and J 8 bases; nucleotides not matched to a gene: 12. Germline loops: CDR1 SGHTA, CDR2 FQGNSA. The CDR3 sequence: CASTERGTGYGYTF. The CDR3, as DNA: TGTGCCAGCACCGAGCGGGGGACAGGTTACGGCTACACCTTC.

The chain combines TRBV30 with TRBJ2-3, with 11 nucleotides matching TRBD2. Germline CDR1 GTSNPN, CDR2 SVGIG (reference sequence). The V gene end was trimmed by 4 bases and the J gene end by 3 bases; junction bases not matched to a gene: 0. The CDR3 length is 13 residues. In nucleotides, the CDR3 is TGTGCCTGGACTAGCGGGAGGACAGATACGCAGTATTTT. Its protein is CAWTSGRTDTQYF.

The chain recombines TRBV12-3 or TRBV12-4 with TRBJ2-7, with D tentatively TRBD2 (6 bases). This CDR3 spans 15 amino acids. Trimming took off 4 bases at V and 3 bases at J, with 16 bases between the two ends. For the CDR3, the DNA is TGTGCCAGCAGTTCTGACGGAAGGGGACTCTACGAGCAGTACTTC. Protein sequence: CASSSDGRGLYEQYF.